These 22 T cell receptor beta chains share one sample of origin, sequenced in a study of T-cell reconstitution after alpha-beta-depleted transplantation in children. For TCRbeta, the library was prepared with unique molecular identifiers. TCRdb re-derived calls from the PCR reads in MiXCR, one entry per CDR3 protein. Of hundreds of thousands of distinct CDR3 sequences listed, more than 10% were seen once; the top ten hold approximately 2.4%. Sequenced material: PBMCs from the stem cell graft donor, taken from the stem cell graft. The receptor set was obtained from a human donor who donated a stem cell graft to a child with acute lymphoblastic leukemia.

Turning to this clonotype: A read error may explain this, as a much larger clone is one base away. The chain joins TRBV28 to TRBJ1-2; D not resolved. Trimming cost V 6 bases and J 8 bases, with 16 bases left between them. CDR3 length: 13 residues. In germline, CDR1 is MDHEN, CDR2 SYDVKM. The CDR3 protein is CASRSWTAQGYTF. The CDR3 DNA reads TGTGCCAGCAGATCATGGACGGCGCAAGGCTACACCTTC.

The chain has TRBV19 and TRBJ2-7, with a weak D call TRBD1 (5 bases). Per the germline V gene, CDR1 is LNHDA and CDR2 is SQIVND (reference sequence). CDR3 length equals 17 residues. V lost 2 bases to trimming and J lost 3 bases, with 20 bases between them. CDR3 DNA sequence: TGTGCCAGTAGTATAAAAGGGGCCAGGGAAGGCCTCTACGAGCAGTACTTC. Protein product: CASSIKGAREGLYEQYF.

There are many counts of this clonotype. This chain joins TRBV20-1 and TRBJ2-6; D not certain. The length of the CDR3 is 14 residues. Germline V lookup: CDR1 DFQATT, CDR2 SNEGSKA (reference sequence). Trimming took 3 bases from V and 2 from J, leaving 8 bases between them. CDR3 sequence: CSARWGTGANVLTF. The CDR3 region has the DNA TGCAGTGCTAGGTGGGGTACTGGGGCCAACGTCCTGACTTTC.

This clonotype was counted ten times or more. V usage is TRBV4-3 and J usage is TRBJ1-2; D ambiguous. V lost 0 bases, J lost 5 bases, and 13 bases lay in between. CDR3 size: 15 residues. CDR1 and CDR2 (germline): LGHNA, YSLEER. The CDR3 DNA is TGCGCCAGCAGCCAAGATCTGGGAGGGCCGTATGGCTACACCTTC. It translates to CASSQDLGGPYGYTF.

This clonotype showed up many times. V is TRBV5-1 and J is TRBJ2-7; 7 bases fit TRBD1. The V gene's germline CDR1 is SGHRS and CDR2 YFSETQ. The CDR3 runs 15 residues. With 4 bases clipped from V and 0 bases from J, the junction kept 7 bases outside the gene matches. CDR3 DNA sequence: TGCGCCAGCAGCCTCGGACAGGATAGCTCCTACGAGCAGTACTTC. Amino acids: CASSLGQDSSYEQYF.

This clonotype appeared many times. The chain carries TRBV19 and TRBJ1-5; perhaps TRBD1 as D (6 bases). The CDR3 is made up of 16 amino acids. CDR1 and CDR2 from the germline V gene are LNHDA and SQIVND (reference sequence). Trimming shortened V by 4 bases and J by 4 bases, and 17 bases separated the two germline ends. CDR3 region: CASSRSTGTRNQPQHF. Written as DNA, the CDR3 is TGTGCCAGTAGTAGATCGACCGGGACAAGAAATCAGCCCCAGCATTTT.

V usage is TRBV7-2 and J usage is TRBJ2-7, with 7 positions matching TRBD1. This CDR3 contains 15 residues. Germline lookup yields CDR1 SGHTA and CDR2 FQGNSA. Trimming cost V 5 bases and J 0 bases; bases outside gene matches: 7. CDR3 sequence: CASSRTGWDSYEQYF. The CDR3 DNA follows: TGTGCCAGCAGCCGGACAGGTTGGGACTCCTACGAGCAGTACTTC.

Turning to this clonotype: A read error may explain this, as a much larger clone is one base away. The chain employs TRBV20-1 and TRBJ2-3, with 12 bases matching TRBD2. Germline assignment: CDR1 DFQATT and CDR2 SNEGSKA (reference sequence). The CDR3 extends over 15 amino acids. The CDR3 DNA follows: TGCAGTGCTAAGACTAGCGGGAGTTGGAGAGATACGCGGTATTTT. Translation: CSAKTSGSWRDTRYF.

This clonotype was found many times. V usage is TRBV20-1 and J usage is TRBJ2-3; 9 bases fit TRBD2. This CDR3 spans 18 amino acids. Looked up from germline, CDR1 is DFQATT and CDR2 is SNEGSKA (reference sequence). The ends lost 0 bases at V and 2 bases at J; junction bases unmatched: 12. CDR3 coding DNA: TGCAGTGCTAGAGATATAAGCCTAGCGGGAAGCTACACAGATACGCAGTATTTT. Translating gives CSARDISLAGSYTDTQYF.

Many counts were recorded for this clonotype. The chain joins TRBV19 to TRBJ1-1; no clear D. Trimming took 9 bases from V and 1 from J, leaving 15 bases between them. The CDR3 runs 14 residues. Germline V CDR1 and CDR2: LNHDA, SQIVND (reference sequence). The chain's CDR3 is CASSPRQPNTEAFF. In DNA, the CDR3 is TGTGCCAGCTCCCCCCGGCAGCCGAACACTGAAGCTTTCTTT.

This clonotype was observed a handful of times. V is TRBV20-1 and J is TRBJ2-1; no firm D call. The CDR3 runs 11 residues. Trimming cost V 3 bases and J 7 bases, with 7 bases left between them. Germline CDR1 and CDR2: DFQATT and SNEGSKA (reference sequence). Here the CDR3 reads CSARNVNEQFF. In nucleotides, the CDR3 is TGCAGTGCTAGGAACGTAAATGAGCAGTTCTTC.

Ten or more counts support this clonotype. V gene TRBV28 combines with J gene TRBJ2-6, with a weak D call TRBD1 (5 bases). This CDR3 is 15 amino acids long. Trimming cost V 5 bases and J 4 bases, with 12 bases left between them. The germline CDR1 and CDR2 sequences are MDHEN and SYDVKM. CDR3 amino acids: CASSLQGSGANVLTF. CDR3 nucleotides: TGTGCCAGCAGTCTCCAGGGATCCGGGGCCAACGTCCTGACTTTC. The entire variable domain, with the rest obtained from reference TRBV28 and TRBJ2-6, is as follows: DVKVTQSSRYLVKRTGEKVFLECVQDMDHENMFWYRQDPGLGLRLIYFSYDVKMKEKGDIPEGYSVSREKKERFSLILESASTNQTSMYLCASSLQGSGANVLTFGAGSRLTVL.

This clonotype was found many times. The rearrangement links TRBV4-2 to TRBJ2-1, with 10 bases lining up with TRBD2. Germline assignment: CDR1 LGHNA and CDR2 YNFKEQ. The CDR3 is made up of 16 amino acids. V shed 0 bases, J shed 4 bases, and the junction held 3 bases outside the gene matches. CDR3 protein: CASSQELAGAYNEQFF. Written as DNA, the CDR3 is TGTGCCAGCAGCCAAGAGCTAGCGGGGGCTTACAATGAGCAGTTCTTC.

This clonotype occurred many times. The rearrangement links TRBV5-6 to TRBJ2-6, with D maybe TRBD2 (6 bases). The CDR3 totals 19 residues. Trimming took off 4 bases at V and 0 bases at J, with 20 bases between the two ends. The germline V gene encodes CDR1 SGHDT and CDR2 YYEEEE. CDR3 in DNA: TGTGCCAGCAGCCCCCCCTGGGAGGACGGATACTCTGGGGCCAACGTCCTGACTTTC. The encoded protein is CASSPPWEDGYSGANVLTF.

The rearrangement joins TRBV10-3 to TRBJ2-1, with D perhaps TRBD2 (6 bases). The CDR3 covers 13 residues. The germline V gene encodes CDR1 ENHRY and CDR2 SYGVKD. The germline V and J ends were trimmed by 7 bases and 3 bases, with 10 bases remaining between them. Here the CDR3 reads CAITGGNYNEQFF. Written as DNA, the CDR3 is TGTGCCATCACTGGGGGGAACTACAATGAGCAGTTCTTC.

This clonotype was observed at least ten times. The chain recombines TRBV12-3 or TRBV12-4 with TRBJ2-2, with 14 bases lining up with TRBD2. There are 17 residues in the CDR3. J gave up 2 bases and V 6 bases, and 5 bases lay outside the gene matches. CDR3 amino acids: CASRRTSGRPNTGELFF. The CDR3 DNA follows: TGTGCCAGCAGGCGGACTAGCGGGAGGCCTAACACCGGGGAGCTGTTTTTT.

This clonotype was picked up many times. J is TRBJ1-5 and V is TRBV10-3; 9 nucleotides match TRBD1. The CDR3 has 17 residues. The V gene end was trimmed by 6 bases and the J gene end by 3 bases; junction bases not matched to a gene: 12. Germline lookup yields CDR1 ENHRY and CDR2 SYGVKD. CDR3 in DNA: TGTGCCATCAGCACTGACTCCGGGACAGGGAACAATCAGCCCCAGCATTTT. This translates into CAISTDSGTGNNQPQHF.

This clonotype showed up many times. This rearrangement joins TRBV5-1 to TRBJ2-3, with a weak D call TRBD2 (5 bases). The V gene lost 0 bases and the J gene lost 8 bases, with 10 bases spanning the gap. There are 13 residues in the CDR3. Germline values: CDR1 SGHRS, CDR2 YFSETQ. Written as DNA, the CDR3 is TGCGCCAGCAGCTTGGATAGCGTCGCTACGCAGTATTTT. Protein sequence: CASSLDSVATQYF. The full variable domain, rest sourced from reference TRBV5-1 and TRBJ2-3, is KAGVTQTPRYLIKTRGQQVTLSCSPISGHRSVSWYQQTPGQGLQFLFEYFSETQRNKGNFPGRFSGRQFSNSRSEMNVSTLELGDSALYLCASSLDSVATQYFGPGTRLTVL.

The sample holds many counts of this clonotype. The chain couples TRBV20-1 to TRBJ2-7, with D tentatively TRBD2 (6 bases). Germline V gives CDR1 DFQATT, CDR2 SNEGSKA (reference sequence). CDR3 length: 12 residues. Deletions cut 7 bases from V and 3 bases from J, with 13 bases between. CDR3 nucleotide sequence: TGCAGTGTAGAGGGGAGGAGCTACGAGCAGTACTTC. This translates into CSVEGRSYEQYF.

The CDR3 nucleotides read TGCAGTGCTAGAGATCCTCGGAGGGAGATAGTCGGGGAGCTGTTTTTT. Protein product: CSARDPRREIVGELFF. This chain connects TRBV20-1 to TRBJ2-2, with a possible D match to TRBD2 (6 bases). The V gene lost 0 bases and the J gene lost 7 bases, with 18 bases spanning the gap. Germline assignment: CDR1 DFQATT and CDR2 SNEGSKA (reference sequence). The CDR3 is 16 amino acids.

Ten or more counts support this clonotype. This chain links TRBV6-5 with TRBJ1-4, with 7 nucleotides matching TRBD1. The CDR3 is made up of 14 amino acids. V gave up 6 bases and J gave up 4 bases; unmatched junction bases: 5. CDR1 is MNHEY, CDR2 SVGAGI, per germline. The CDR3 loop reads CASRLQGYNEKLFF. The CDR3 region has the DNA TGTGCCAGCAGACTACAGGGGTATAATGAAAAACTGTTTTTT.

This clonotype occurred many times. The J gene is TRBJ1-2, the V gene TRBV7-9; D is perhaps TRBD1 (6 bases). V was pared by 4 bases and J by 14 bases, with 23 bases between. The CDR3 is 14 residues long. CDR1 is SEHNR, CDR2 FQNEAQ, per germline (reference sequence). The CDR3 nucleotides are TGTGCCAGCAGCTCTTCGAACTATGGCGGAGGGGGGACCTTC. Residues: CASSSSNYGGGGTF. Together with reference TRBV7-9 and TRBJ1-2, the CDR3 gives the full variable domain: DTGVSQNPRHKITKRGQNVTFRCDPISEHNRLYWYRQTLGQGPEFLTYFQNEAQLEKSRLLSDRFSAERPKGSFSTLEIQRTEQGDSAMYLCASSSSNYGGGGTFGSGTRLTVV.